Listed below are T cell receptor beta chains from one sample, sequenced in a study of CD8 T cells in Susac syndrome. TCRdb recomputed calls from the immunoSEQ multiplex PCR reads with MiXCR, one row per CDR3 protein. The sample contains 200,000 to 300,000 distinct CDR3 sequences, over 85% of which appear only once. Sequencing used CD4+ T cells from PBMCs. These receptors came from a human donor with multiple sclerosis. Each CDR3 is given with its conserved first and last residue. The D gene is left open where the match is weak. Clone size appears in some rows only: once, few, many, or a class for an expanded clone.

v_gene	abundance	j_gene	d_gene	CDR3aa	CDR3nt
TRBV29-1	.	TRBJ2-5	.	CSVGAGPTQETQYF	TGCAGCGTTGGGGCAGGACCGACTCAAGAGACCCAGTACTTC
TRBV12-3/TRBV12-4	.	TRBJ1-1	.	CASSLGSSSTEAFF	TGTGCCAGCAGTTTAGGGAGTTCCTCCACTGAAGCTTTCTTT
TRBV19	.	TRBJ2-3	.	CASSDGRRLDTQYF	TGTGCCAGTAGTGACGGACGGCGCTTGGATACGCAGTATTTT
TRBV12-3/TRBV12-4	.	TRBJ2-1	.	CASSGQSRNEQFF	TGTGCCAGCAGTGGACAGAGTCGAAATGAGCAGTTCTTC
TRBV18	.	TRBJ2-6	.	CASSPFNRGSIPSGANVLTF	TGTGCCAGCTCACCATTCAACAGAGGATCCATCCCGTCTGGGGCCAACGTCCTGACTTTC
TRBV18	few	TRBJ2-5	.	CASSPPSETQYF	TGTGCCAGCTCACCACCGAGCGAGACCCAGTACTTC
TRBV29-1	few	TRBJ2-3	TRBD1	CSVAQGAADTQYF	TGCAGCGTTGCGCAGGGGGCGGCAGATACGCAGTATTTT
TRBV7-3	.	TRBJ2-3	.	CASSSSGPYTDTQYF	TGTGCCAGCAGCTCAAGCGGGCCGTACACAGATACGCAGTATTTT
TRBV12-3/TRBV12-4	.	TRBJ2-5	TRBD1	CASSLTGPRETQYF	TGTGCCAGCAGTTTGACAGGGCCAAGGGAGACCCAGTACTTC
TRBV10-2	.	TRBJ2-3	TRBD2	CASSESPGLAGGPRTDTQYF	TGCGCCAGCAGTGAGTCTCCGGGGCTAGCGGGGGGGCCGCGGACAGATACGCAGTATTTT
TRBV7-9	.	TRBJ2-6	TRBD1	CASSTYTDRAGANVLTF	TGTGCCAGCAGCACTTATACGGACAGGGCTGGGGCCAACGTCCTGACTTTC
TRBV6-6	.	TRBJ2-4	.	CASSLVLGKNIQYF	TGTGCCAGCAGCCTAGTGCTTGGCAAAAACATTCAGTACTTC
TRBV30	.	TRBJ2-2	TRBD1	CAWSVSGTVNTGELFF	TGTGCCTGGAGTGTATCCGGGACAGTGAACACCGGGGAGCTGTTTTTT
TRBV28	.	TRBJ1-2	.	CASSLGDSGLNGYTF	TGTGCCAGCAGCCTGGGGGACTCGGGCCTCAATGGCTACACCTTC
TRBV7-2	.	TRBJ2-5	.	CASSLVGREETQYF	TGTGCCAGCAGCTTAGTGGGGCGAGAAGAGACCCAGTACTTC
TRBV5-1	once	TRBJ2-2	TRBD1	CASSLRQGESTGELFF	TGCGCCAGCAGCCTAAGACAGGGCGAGAGCACCGGGGAGCTGTTTTTT
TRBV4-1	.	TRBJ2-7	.	CASSQVAAAVSYEQYF	TGCGCCAGCAGCCAAGTGGCAGCCGCGGTTTCCTACGAGCAGTACTTC
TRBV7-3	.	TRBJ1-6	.	CASSLTVYNSPLHF	TGTGCCAGCAGCTTGACAGTTTATAATTCACCCCTCCACTTT
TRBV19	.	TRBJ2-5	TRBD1	CASRGQGKETQYF	TGTGCCAGTCGGGGACAGGGTAAAGAGACCCAGTACTTC
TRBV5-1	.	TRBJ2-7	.	CASSPGGTRNEQYF	TGCGCCAGCAGCCCTGGTGGGACGCGTAACGAGCAGTACTTC
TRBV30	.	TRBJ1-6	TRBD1	CAWSPTGAIRGSPLHF	TGTGCCTGGAGCCCGACAGGGGCCATCCGAGGGTCACCCCTCCACTTT
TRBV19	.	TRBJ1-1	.	CASSLQVDTEAFF	TGTGCCAGTAGCCTACAGGTGGACACTGAAGCTTTCTTT
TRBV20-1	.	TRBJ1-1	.	CSARDRAGGRGAVGAFF	TGCAGTGCTAGAGATAGGGCAGGCGGAAGGGGTGCTGTAGGAGCTTTCTTT
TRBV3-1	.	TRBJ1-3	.	CASSNPTSSGNTIYF	TGTGCCAGCAGCAATCCGACTTCATCCGGAAACACCATATATTTT
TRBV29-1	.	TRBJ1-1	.	CSAVGRGGEAFF	TGCAGCGCGGTGGGTAGGGGGGGTGAAGCTTTCTTT
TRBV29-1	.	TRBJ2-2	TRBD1	CSVEQGVGTGELFF	TGCAGCGTTGAACAGGGGGTTGGGACCGGGGAGCTGTTTTTT
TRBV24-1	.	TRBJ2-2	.	CATSDHVRLNTGELFF	TGTGCCACCAGTGATCACGTGCGGTTAAACACCGGGGAGCTGTTTTTT
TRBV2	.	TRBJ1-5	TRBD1	CASSPGTGGGQPQHF	TGTGCCAGCAGCCCCGGGACAGGGGGCGGTCAGCCCCAGCATTTT
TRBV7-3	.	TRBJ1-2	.	CASSPRRGSLGYTF	TGTGCCAGCAGCCCAAGGCGGGGTTCCCTCGGCTACACCTTC
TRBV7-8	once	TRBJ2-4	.	CASSPLAGVKNIQYF	TGTGCCAGCAGCCCATTGGCAGGGGTCAAAAACATTCAGTACTTC
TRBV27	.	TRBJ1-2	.	CASSADPPDYGYTF	TGTGCCAGCAGTGCGGATCCTCCGGACTATGGCTACACCTTC
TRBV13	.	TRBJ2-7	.	CASSLDRSYEQYF	TGTGCCAGCAGCTTAGATAGATCCTACGAGCAGTACTTC
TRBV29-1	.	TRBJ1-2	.	CSVVGDGNYGYTF	TGCAGCGTTGTGGGGGACGGTAACTATGGCTACACCTTC
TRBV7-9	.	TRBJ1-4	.	CASSLASTPTNEKLFF	TGTGCCAGCAGCTTAGCCTCGACTCCAACTAATGAAAAACTGTTTTTT
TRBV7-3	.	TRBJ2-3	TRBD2	CASSLLAGGSADTQYF	TGTGCCAGCAGCTTATTAGCGGGAGGCTCGGCAGATACGCAGTATTTT
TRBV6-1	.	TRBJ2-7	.	CASSELVDLSYEQYF	TGTGCCAGCAGTGAATTGGTTGATCTCTCCTACGAGCAGTACTTC
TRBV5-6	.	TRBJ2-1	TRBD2	CASSPGTSVYNEQFF	TGTGCCAGCAGCCCCGGGACTAGCGTATACAATGAGCAGTTCTTC
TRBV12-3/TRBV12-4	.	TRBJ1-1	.	CASSLAGNSGTEAFF	TGTGCCAGCAGTTTGGCCGGGAATAGTGGCACTGAAGCTTTCTTT
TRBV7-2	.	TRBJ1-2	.	CASGGPGYGYTF	TGTGCCAGTGGAGGTCCGGGCTATGGCTACACCTTC
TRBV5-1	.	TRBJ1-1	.	CASSQRGRADAEAFF	TGCGCCAGCAGCCAAAGGGGCAGGGCTGACGCTGAAGCTTTCTTT